The entry below describes one T cell receptor (beta chain). The entry originates in a study of blood T cell repertoires in COVID-19. Overall study context: PBMCs, B-cell-depleted T cells, or T cells were the source of the cDNA or gDNA that made up the material.

V lost 2 bases and J lost 4; bases outside the gene matches: 4. In germline, CDR1 is SGHRS, CDR2 YFSETQ. CDR3 length: 15 residues. Assay: immunoSEQ multiplex PCR; the TCRdb copy retains only in-frame clones and omits some. The sample carries 290,000 or so clones, 75% to 95% recorded once. Individuals aged roughly 18 to 95 years were recruited from about two dozen US areas. Donors were grouped by their self-reported clinical history. Donors in Cohort 3 counted as recovered after two negative PCRs, clearance, or symptom resolution. Sequencing was performed on PBMCs or T cells enriched from blood (not recorded which). The J gene is TRBJ2-1, the V gene TRBV5-1; 9 positions match TRBD1. This TCR was sampled from a woman in her 30s who had recovered from COVID-19. The CDR3 sequence is CASSFTGTGYNEQFF. The CDR3 DNA reads as TGCGCCAGCAGCTTCACCGGGACAGGGTACAATGAGCAGTTCTTC. The full variable domain, with the rest looked up from reference TRBV5-1 and TRBJ2-1, is KAGVTQTPRYLIKTRGQQVTLSCSPISGHRSVSWYQQTPGQGLQFLFEYFSETQRNKGNFPGRFSGRQFSNSRSEMNVSTLELGDSALYLCASSFTGTGYNEQFFGPGTRLTVL.